This TCR beta chain appears in the sequencing data of a study of T cell repertoires in cytomegalovirus infection. At the level of the study: Indications came from public TCR beta signatures; they pointed to CMV infection and to a matching HLA type.

Each CDR3 protein is one row after TCRdb ran MiXCR on the reads. The data show 100,000 or so distinct CDR3 sequences, approximately 15% seen once. This clonotype was seen repeatedly, ten times or more. The antigen remains undetermined. Study-level points and caveats: HLA-C-restricted CMV-specific TCR beta clonotypes prevailed in the ex vivo response. Carriers of CMV and the relevant HLA type were discriminated by public TCR beta frequency.

The CDR3 is 16 residues long. Germline loops: CDR1 SEHNR, CDR2 FQNEAQ (reference sequence). V shed 5 bases and J shed 1 base, with 14 bases lying between them. V gene TRBV7-9 combines with J gene TRBJ2-2; tentatively, D is TRBD1 (6 bases). Specimen: PBMCs. The TCR sequence derives from a human donor in good health (CMV status not recorded). Some clones in this sample may be carry-over from other donors' samples. The CDR3 is CASSRIRTVNTGELFF. In DNA, the CDR3 is TGTGCCAGCAGCCGAATTCGGACAGTGAACACCGGGGAGCTGTTTTTT.